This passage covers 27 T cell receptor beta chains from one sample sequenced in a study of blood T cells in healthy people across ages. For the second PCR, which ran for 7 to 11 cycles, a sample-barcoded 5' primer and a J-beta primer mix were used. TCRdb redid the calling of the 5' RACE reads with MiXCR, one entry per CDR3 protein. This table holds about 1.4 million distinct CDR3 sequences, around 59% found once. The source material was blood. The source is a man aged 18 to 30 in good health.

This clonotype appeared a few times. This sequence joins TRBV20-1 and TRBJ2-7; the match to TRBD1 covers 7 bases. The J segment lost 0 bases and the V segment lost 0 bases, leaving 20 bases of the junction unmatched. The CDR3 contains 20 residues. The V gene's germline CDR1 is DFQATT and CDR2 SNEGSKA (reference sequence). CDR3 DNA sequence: TGCAGTGCTAGAGACTCCTTTTTAAGTTATTCGACAGGGCACTCCTACGAGCAGTACTTC. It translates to CSARDSFLSYSTGHSYEQYF.

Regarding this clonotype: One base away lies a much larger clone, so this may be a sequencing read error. The CDR3 DNA reads TGTGCCAGCAGCCAAGATATGAAGAACACTGAAGCTTTCTTT. Amino acids: CASSQDMKNTEAFF. The J gene is TRBJ1-1, the V gene TRBV4-2; D is unclear. V lost 0 bases to trimming and J lost 1 base, with 6 bases between them. Per germline, CDR1 LGHNA and CDR2 YNFKEQ. This CDR3 is 14 amino acids long.

This CDR3 is CASSSSPRSYEQYF. The CDR3 bases are TGTGCCAGCAGCTCCAGCCCCCGTAGCTACGAGCAGTACTTC. This chain connects TRBV7-9 to TRBJ2-4; D gene ambiguous. The DNA end lines up better with TRBJ2-7; the J call may be wrong. Germline V gives CDR1 SEHNR, CDR2 FQNEAQ (reference sequence). The CDR3 covers 14 residues.

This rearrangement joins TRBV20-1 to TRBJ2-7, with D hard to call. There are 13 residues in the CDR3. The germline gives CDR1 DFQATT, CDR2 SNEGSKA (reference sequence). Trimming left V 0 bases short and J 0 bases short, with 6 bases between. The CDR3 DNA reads TGCAGTGCTAGAGATAAGGCCTCCTACGAGCAGTACTTC. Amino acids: CSARDKASYEQYF.

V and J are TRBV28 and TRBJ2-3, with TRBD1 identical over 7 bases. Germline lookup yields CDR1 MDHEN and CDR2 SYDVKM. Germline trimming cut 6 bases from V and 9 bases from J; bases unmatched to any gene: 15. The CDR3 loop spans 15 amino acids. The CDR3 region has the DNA TGTGCCAGCAGGAAATTACAGGGGCCGACAAACACGCAGTATTTT. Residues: CASRKLQGPTNTQYF.

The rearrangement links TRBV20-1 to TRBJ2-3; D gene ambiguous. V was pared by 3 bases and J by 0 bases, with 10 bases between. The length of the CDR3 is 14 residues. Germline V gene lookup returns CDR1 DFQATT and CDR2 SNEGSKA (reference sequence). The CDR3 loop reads CSARAEDSTDTQYF. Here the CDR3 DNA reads TGCAGTGCTAGGGCCGAGGACAGCACAGATACGCAGTATTTT.

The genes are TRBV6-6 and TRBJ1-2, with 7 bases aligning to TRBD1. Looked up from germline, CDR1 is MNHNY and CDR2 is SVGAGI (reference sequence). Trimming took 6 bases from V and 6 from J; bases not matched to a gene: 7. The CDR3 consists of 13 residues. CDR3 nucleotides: TGTGCCAGCAGCACTACAGGGGATCATGGCTACACCTTC. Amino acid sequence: CASSTTGDHGYTF.

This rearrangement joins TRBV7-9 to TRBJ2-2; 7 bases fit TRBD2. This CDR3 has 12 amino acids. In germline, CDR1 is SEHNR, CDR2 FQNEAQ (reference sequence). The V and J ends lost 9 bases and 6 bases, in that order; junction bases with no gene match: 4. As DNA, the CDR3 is TGTGCCAGTCGGGAGGACCCCGGGGAGCTGTTTTTT. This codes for CASREDPGELFF. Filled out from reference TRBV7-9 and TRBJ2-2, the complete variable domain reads DTGVSQNPRHKITKRGQNVTFRCDPISEHNRLYWYRQTLGQGPEFLTYFQNEAQLEKSRLLSDRFSAERPKGSFSTLEIQRTEQGDSAMYLCASREDPGELFFGEGSRLTVL.

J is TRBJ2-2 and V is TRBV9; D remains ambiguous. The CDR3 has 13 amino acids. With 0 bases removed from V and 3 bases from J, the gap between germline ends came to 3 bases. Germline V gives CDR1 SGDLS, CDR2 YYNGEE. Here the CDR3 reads CASSVADTGELFF. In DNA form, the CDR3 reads TGTGCCAGCAGCGTAGCCGACACCGGGGAGCTGTTTTTT.

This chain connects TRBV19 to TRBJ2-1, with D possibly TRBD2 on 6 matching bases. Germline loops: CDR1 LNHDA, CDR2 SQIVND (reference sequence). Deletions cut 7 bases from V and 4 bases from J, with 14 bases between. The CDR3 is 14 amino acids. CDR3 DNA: TGTGCCAGTACCCCCAGGGCGGGATACAATGAGCAGTTCTTC. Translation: CASTPRAGYNEQFF.

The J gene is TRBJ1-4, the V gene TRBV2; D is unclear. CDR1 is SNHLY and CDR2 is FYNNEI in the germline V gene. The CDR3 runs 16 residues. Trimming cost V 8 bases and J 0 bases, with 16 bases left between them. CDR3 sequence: CASGSRSRATNEKLFF. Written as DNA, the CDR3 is TGTGCCAGCGGAAGCAGGTCGAGGGCAACTAATGAAAAACTGTTTTTT.

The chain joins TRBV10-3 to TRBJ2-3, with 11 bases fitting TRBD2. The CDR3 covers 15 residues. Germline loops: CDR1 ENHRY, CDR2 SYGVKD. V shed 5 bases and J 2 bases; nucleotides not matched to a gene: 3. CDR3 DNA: TGTGCCATCAGTTTAGCGGGGGGGAACACAGATACGCAGTATTTT. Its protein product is CAISLAGGNTDTQYF.

This CDR3 is CASSLDGISSYNSPLHF. Here the CDR3 DNA reads TGCGCCAGCAGCTTGGACGGAATCAGCTCCTATAATTCACCCCTCCACTTT. The chain carries TRBV5-1 and TRBJ1-6; D remains unclear. Per the germline V gene, CDR1 is SGHRS and CDR2 is YFSETQ. The CDR3 is 17 amino acids. V was clipped by 0 bases and J by 0 bases, with 10 bases between them.

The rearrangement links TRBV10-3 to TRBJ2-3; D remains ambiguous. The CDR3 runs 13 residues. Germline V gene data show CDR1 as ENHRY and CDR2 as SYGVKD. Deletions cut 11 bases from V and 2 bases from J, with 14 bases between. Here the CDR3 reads CASNPLDTDTQYF. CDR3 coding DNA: TGTGCCTCGAACCCTTTAGACACAGATACGCAGTATTTT.

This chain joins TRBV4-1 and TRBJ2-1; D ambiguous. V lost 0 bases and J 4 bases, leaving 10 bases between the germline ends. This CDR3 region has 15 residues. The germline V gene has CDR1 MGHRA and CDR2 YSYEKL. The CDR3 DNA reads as TGCGCCAGCAGCCAAGACATCACCACTTACAATGAGCAGTTCTTC. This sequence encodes CASSQDITTYNEQFF.

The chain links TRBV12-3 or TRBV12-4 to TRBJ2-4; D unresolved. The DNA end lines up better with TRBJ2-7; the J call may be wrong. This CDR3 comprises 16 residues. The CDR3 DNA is TGTGCCAGCAGTTTAGGTGGTTACCCCTCGAGGTACGAGCAGTACTTC. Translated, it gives CASSLGGYPSRYEQYF.

In DNA form, the CDR3 reads TGTGCCAGCAGCCATCCTTGGCGGGGGGGCAATGAGCAGTTCTTC. This sequence encodes CASSHPWRGGNEQFF. The V and J genes are TRBV7-9 and TRBJ2-1; 9 nucleotides line up with TRBD2. Germline V gene sequence: CDR1 SEHNR, CDR2 FQNEAQ (reference sequence). V lost 5 bases to trimming and J lost 6 bases; unmatched junction nucleotides: 8. The CDR3 covers 15 residues.

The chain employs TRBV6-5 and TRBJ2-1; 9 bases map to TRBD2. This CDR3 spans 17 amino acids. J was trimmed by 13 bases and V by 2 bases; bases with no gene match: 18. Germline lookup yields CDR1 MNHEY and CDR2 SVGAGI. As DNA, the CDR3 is TGTGCCAGCAGTTACCTTTATTCTGGACTAGCGAGCCCCCAACAGTTCTTC. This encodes CASSYLYSGLASPQQFF.

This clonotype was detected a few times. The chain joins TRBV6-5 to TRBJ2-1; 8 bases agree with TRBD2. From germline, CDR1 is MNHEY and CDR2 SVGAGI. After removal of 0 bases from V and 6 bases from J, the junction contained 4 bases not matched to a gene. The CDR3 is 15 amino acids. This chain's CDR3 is CASSYSTGGSNEQFF. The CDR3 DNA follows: TGTGCCAGCAGTTACTCTACGGGAGGGTCCAATGAGCAGTTCTTC.

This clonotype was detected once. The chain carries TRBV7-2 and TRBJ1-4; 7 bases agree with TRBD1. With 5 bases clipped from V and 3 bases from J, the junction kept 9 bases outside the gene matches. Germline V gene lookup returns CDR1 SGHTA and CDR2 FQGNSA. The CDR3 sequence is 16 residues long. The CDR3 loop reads CASSPEGASPNEKLFF. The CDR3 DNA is TGTGCCAGCAGCCCGGAGGGGGCGTCGCCTAATGAAAAACTGTTTTTT.

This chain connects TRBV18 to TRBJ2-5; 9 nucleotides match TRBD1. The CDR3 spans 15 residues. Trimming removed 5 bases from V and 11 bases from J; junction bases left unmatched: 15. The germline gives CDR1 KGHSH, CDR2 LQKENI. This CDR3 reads CASSSGQGLYNEQYF. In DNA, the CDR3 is TGTGCCAGCTCATCGGGACAGGGATTGTACAATGAGCAGTACTTC.

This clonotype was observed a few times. In nucleotides, the CDR3 is TGTGCCAGCAGTTTACTGGCCACTTTCTACGAGCAGTACTTC. This sequence encodes CASSLLATFYEQYF. The chain uses TRBV6-6 and TRBJ2-7; no clear D gene. This CDR3 region has 14 residues. Deletions cut 4 bases from V and 3 bases from J, with 13 bases between. Germline assignment: CDR1 MNHNY and CDR2 SVGAGI (reference sequence).

CDR3 amino acids: CASSFVPSVVGDTGELFF. Here the CDR3 DNA reads TGTGCCAGCAGTTTTGTCCCTTCAGTTGTAGGGGACACCGGGGAGCTGTTTTTT. This chain links TRBV27 with TRBJ2-2; D might be TRBD1 (5 bases). In germline, CDR1 is MNHEY, CDR2 SMNVEV (reference sequence). CDR3 length equals 18 residues. Between the trimmed V and J ends, which lost 3 bases and 3 bases, there was a span of 20 bases.

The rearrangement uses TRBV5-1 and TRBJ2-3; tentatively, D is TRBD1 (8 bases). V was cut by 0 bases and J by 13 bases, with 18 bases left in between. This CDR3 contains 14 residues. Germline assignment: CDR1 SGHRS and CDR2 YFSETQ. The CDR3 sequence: CASSLAGGTGGKYF. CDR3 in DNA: TGCGCCAGCAGCTTGGCCGGGGGGACAGGCGGGAAGTATTTT.

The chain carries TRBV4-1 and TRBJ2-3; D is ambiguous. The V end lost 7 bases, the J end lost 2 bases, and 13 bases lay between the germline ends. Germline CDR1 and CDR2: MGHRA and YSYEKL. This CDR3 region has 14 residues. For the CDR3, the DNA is TGCGCCAGCACCCGGAGCCCGATCACAGATACGCAGTATTTT. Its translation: CASTRSPITDTQYF.

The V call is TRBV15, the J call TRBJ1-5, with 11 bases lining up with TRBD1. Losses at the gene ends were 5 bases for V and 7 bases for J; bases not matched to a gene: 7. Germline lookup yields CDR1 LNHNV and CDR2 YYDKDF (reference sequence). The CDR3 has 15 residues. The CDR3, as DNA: TGTGCCACCAGCGAGAGTGGGACAGGGGGACAGCCCCAGCATTTT. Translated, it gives CATSESGTGGQPQHF.

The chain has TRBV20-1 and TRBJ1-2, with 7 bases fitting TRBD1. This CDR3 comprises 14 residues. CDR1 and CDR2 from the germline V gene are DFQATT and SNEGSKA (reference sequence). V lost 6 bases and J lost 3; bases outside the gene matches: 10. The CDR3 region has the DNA TGCAGTGCCGGGGGATGGACAGGCGACTATGGCTACACCTTC. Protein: CSAGGWTGDYGYTF.